The present TCR beta chain was sequenced within a study of blood T cell repertoires in COVID-19. Per the germline V gene, CDR1 is MNHEY and CDR2 is SVGAGI. The trim removed 6 bases at V and 10 bases at J, leaving 9 bases unmatched. This CDR3 spans 14 amino acids. Using immunoSEQ multiplex PCR, the repertoire was profiled, and TCRdb retains in-frame clones only, with some absent. In the table there are roughly 180,000 clones, 80% to 85% of which are singletons. The receptor comes from a woman aged 55-70 years who had recovered from COVID-19. This chain uses TRBV6-5 with TRBJ1-4; 9 bases align to TRBD1. Sequencing used PBMCs or T cells enriched from blood (not recorded which). The CDR3 spells CASRLQGAGGKLFF. CDR3 DNA: TGTGCCAGCAGATTACAGGGGGCCGGGGGAAAACTGTTTTTT.